Below, 11 T cell receptor beta chains from the same sample are listed, as sequenced in a study of memory CD4+ T cells and cytomegalovirus serostatus. Single viable CD3+CD4+CD8-CD45RO+ cells were sorted as the memory CD4+ T cells. Produced via immunoSEQ multiplex PCR; TCRdb's table is partial and in-frame only. The data hold approximately 47,000 clones, with more than 70% observed a single time. The sequencing sample was made of memory CD4+ T cells from blood. The source of these receptors is an adult in good health and CMV-seronegative.

The J gene is TRBJ2-2, the V gene TRBV5-1; possibly TRBD1 for D (6 bases). The germline V gene has CDR1 SGHRS and CDR2 YFSETQ. This CDR3 has 15 amino acids. Trimming cost V 2 bases and J 7 bases, with 15 bases left between them. CDR3 coding DNA: TGCGCCAGCAGCTTTTTATGGGGGCATAGCGGGGAGCTGTTTTTT. Protein sequence: CASSFLWGHSGELFF.

The chain employs TRBV27 and TRBJ2-1, with D unresolved. The CDR3 extends over 14 amino acids. Trimming removed 6 bases at V and 8 bases at J, with 17 bases between. From germline, CDR1 is MNHEY and CDR2 SMNVEV (reference sequence). The CDR3 bases are TGTGCCAGCAGCAGGCTTAGTTTACGGGATGAGCAGTTCTTC. Amino acids: CASSRLSLRDEQFF.

The V gene is TRBV2, the J gene TRBJ2-1; TRBD2 agrees at 12 bases. The CDR3 is made up of 14 amino acids. Trimming at V came to 6 bases and at J to 5 bases, leaving 2 bases not matched to a gene. CDR1 SNHLY and CDR2 FYNNEI come from the germline V gene. The CDR3 sequence is CASSRTSGNNEQFF. The CDR3 DNA reads as TGTGCCAGCAGCCGGACTAGCGGGAACAATGAGCAGTTCTTC.

This chain joins TRBV28 and TRBJ1-2; a possible D gene is TRBD1 (5 bases). This CDR3 region has 15 residues. V shed 1 base and J shed 4 bases, with 13 bases lying between them. Germline V gene lookup returns CDR1 MDHEN and CDR2 SYDVKM. CDR3 nucleotides: TGTGCCAGCAGTTTATCACCAGGGCTGGTCTATGGCTACACCTTC. Encoded protein: CASSLSPGLVYGYTF.

The rearrangement joins TRBV11-2 to TRBJ2-5; TRBD2 matches 11 bases. V gave up 1 base and J gave up 4 bases; unmatched junction bases: 11. Germline loops: CDR1 SGHAT, CDR2 FQNNGV. This CDR3 spans 18 amino acids. CDR3 DNA: TGTGCCAGCAGCTTAGTAGCGGCTAGCGGGGGGCCTCGAGAGACCCAGTACTTC. It is translated as CASSLVAASGGPRETQYF.

This chain uses TRBV6-5 with TRBJ1-1; D may be TRBD1 (6 bases). The CDR3 runs to 15 residues. The germline CDR1 and CDR2 sequences are MNHEY and SVGAGI. Trimming cost V 6 bases and J 5 bases, with 19 bases left between them. The CDR3 here is CASSRFGAQGTEAFF. CDR3 DNA: TGTGCCAGCAGCCGGTTCGGGGCGCAGGGGACTGAAGCTTTCTTT.

This clone was recorded only once. The chain recombines TRBV7-2 with TRBJ2-2; no reliable D call. The CDR3 covers 16 residues. V was cut by 2 bases and J by 0 bases, with 10 bases left in between. Germline CDR1 SGHTA, CDR2 FQGNSA. DNA for the CDR3: TGTGCCAGCAGCTTACTGGGAAGGACGAACACCGGGGAGCTGTTTTTT. It is translated as CASSLLGRTNTGELFF.

This clone appeared once. The junction differs from germline at one of its ends, possibly a read error. The V and J genes are TRBV6-5 and TRBJ1-1; TRBD1 might be the D (6 bases). The CDR3 runs 14 residues. The germline CDR1 and CDR2 sequences are MNHEY and SVGAGI. The CDR3 DNA reads TGTGCCAGCACTACCGGACAGTTTTACACCGAAGCTTTCTTT. Amino acid sequence: CASTTGQFYTEAFF.

This clone came up once. The genes are TRBV6-1 and TRBJ2-7, with TRBD2 identical over 10 bases. This CDR3 is built from 14 residues. The junction had 8 bases not matched to a gene; V was cut back by 3 bases and J by 9 bases. In germline, CDR1 is MNHNS, CDR2 SASEGT. The CDR3 DNA sequence: TGTGCCAGCAGTGAGAGCGGGGGGGCACGGGGGCAGTACTTC. This translates into CASSESGGARGQYF.

The chain carries TRBV5-4 and TRBJ2-5; 10 positions match TRBD2. The CDR3 has 15 residues. The germline gives CDR1 SGHNT, CDR2 YYREEE (reference sequence). V shed 4 bases, J shed 2 bases, and the junction held 5 bases outside the gene matches. CDR3 residues: CASSAGTSEQETQYF. As DNA, the CDR3 is TGTGCCAGCAGCGCTGGGACTAGCGAACAAGAGACCCAGTACTTC. Supplemented by reference TRBV5-4 and TRBJ2-5, the full variable domain reads ETGVTQSPTHLIKTRGQQVTLRCSSQSGHNTVSWYQQALGQGPQFIFQYYREEENGRGNFPPRFSGLQFPNYSSELNVNALELDDSALYLCASSAGTSEQETQYFGPGTRLLVL.

The chain has TRBV2 and TRBJ1-4; D not certain. V shed 8 bases and J shed 8 bases, with 12 bases lying between them. The CDR3 is made up of 12 amino acids. In germline, CDR1 is SNHLY, CDR2 FYNNEI. The CDR3 DNA is TGTGCCAGCGGCGCTGCTGGCGAAAAACTGTTTTTT. Translating gives CASGAAGEKLFF.